Listed here is a single T cell receptor beta chain. Its binding antigen is unknown. A junction boundary mismatches the germline segment, possibly from a read error. Per the germline V gene, SGHAT is the CDR1 and FQNNGV is the CDR2. The CDR3, cysteine through phenylalanine, is 15 amino acids long. Only the CDR3 region is kept as DNA, spanning 45 bases read in frame from base 1. The data stem from a study of tumor-infiltrating lymphocytes in primary liver carcinoma (dated by TCRdb to about 2017). In terms of the full investigation: Of the five patients (three men and two women, aged 30 to 69 years), four had hepatocellular carcinoma and one had combined HCC and intrahepatic cholangiocarcinoma. The five patients had tumors of stage T1-T3 N0M0, with maximum diameters ranging from about 4 to 11 cm. Roughly 3.65 to 8 million productive TCRbeta reads were obtained per sample, and no significant difference in read depth was found between tissue types. For each liver tumor, the study sampled five regions along with adjacent normal tissue and blood, and applied TCRbeta repertoire sequencing, expression microarrays and whole-exome sequencing. A total of roughly 35 specimens from 5 patients, comprising approximately 25 tumor regions, 5 adjacent noncancerous liver tissues and 5 peripheral blood samples, were covered by TCRbeta repertoire sequencing. Agilent mRNA microarray profiling was performed on the roughly 24 tumor region samples to relate TCRbeta repertoire diversity to the local molecular phenotype. Reproducibility between technical replicate repertoires was high, with correlation coefficients above 0.95 and mean shared-clone rates roughly 0.87.

Using a constant-region primer and ProtoScript II reverse transcriptase, TCRbeta-specific cDNA was reverse-transcribed from roughly 500 ng total RNA. TCRbeta libraries were built with three nested multiplex PCR rounds, a slightly modified ARM-PCR procedure. Multiplex TRBV1-TRBV30 forward primers and a Cbeta reverse primer were used in the first two PCR rounds, each of which was run for around 10 cycles. Sample barcodes and Illumina adapters were added in a final 25-cycle PCR using Deep VentR polymerase. Amplicons of 200-500 bp were gel-purified with a QIAquick gel extraction kit before sequencing. The TCRbeta amplicons were sequenced with 250-bp paired-end reads on an Illumina HiSeq 2500. Processing in the source paper ran as follows. To recover full CDR3 sequences, reads were quality-trimmed using Trimmomatic v0.33 and paired reads were then merged using FLASH v1.2.11. MiGEC v1.2.1b assigned V, D and J germline segments to the rearranged TCRbeta sequences. VDJtools v1.0.0 computed clonotype statistics and Shannon-Wiener diversity indices. To cut down on sampling bias, every analysis after diversity analysis relied on just the 250 most abundant clonotypes from each sample. TCRdb ran its own pipeline on the public reads, namely fastp trimming at Q25 and MiXCR clone calling, and kept in-frame beta chains. Each CDR3 protein gets just one entry, which takes the most common genes and DNA from the rows behind it. TCRdb assigned the V and J calls; the authors' analysis was not used. In this sample the table shows roughly 80,000 distinct CDR3 sequences, about two thirds of which occur a single time. The top ten constitute roughly 15% of the sample.

On the study overall, not on this receptor specifically: The top 250 clones accounted for a significantly greater share of the repertoire in tumors than in blood (p = 0.039). Consistent with antigen-driven expansion, pairs of tumor regions showed higher repertoire overlap (mean roughly 36%) than either tumor-adjacent pairs (approximately 17%) or tumor-blood pairs (around 14%). Only a few patients were included in the study, and the authors note that the findings should be validated in a larger study. Only about 7-24% of top clones were present in all five regions of a tumor, suggesting spatial heterogeneity of tumor-infiltrating T cells. Only the TCR beta chain was sequenced, so true repertoire diversity is likely underestimated because unpaired alpha chains were not captured. Bulk unsorted samples precluded comparing CD4+ and CD8+ T cell repertoires.

Total RNA and DNA were co-extracted from around 18-30 mg of bulk tissue with the AllPrep DNA/RNA mini kit, without cell sorting. Surgical resection was performed in China between 2015 and March 2016 on about 5 patients with histopathologically diagnosed primary liver carcinoma. At the time of sampling, the patients had chronic HBV infection and had not received any treatment. Five spatially separated regions were sampled from each tumor: the superior, inferior, left-lateral and right-lateral poles, plus the tumor centre. More than 85% viable tumor cells were found by histology in every tumor sample. Pieces of fresh tumor and adjacent tissue were cut in half, with one half kept in RNAlater at -80 degrees C and the other half sent for histology.

The sequencing input was liver tumor tissue from sampling region 4. The sample's cell subset or site label, in plain terms: tumor region T4, right-lateral pole. Here the chain combines TRBV11-2 and TRBJ2-2, with the D segment possibly TRBD1 or TRBD2, each aligning over 5 bases. The receptor's source is a woman aged 55-69 years with primary liver carcinoma and hepatitis B virus infection. The CDR3 region: CASGPPQGPTGELSF. Here is the DNA: TGTGCCAGCGGCCCTCCGCAGGGACCGACCGGGGAGCTGTCGTTT. Outside the CDR3, residues come from the reference TRBV11-2 and TRBJ2-2 proteins, so the full variable domain is: EAGVAQSPRYKIIEKRQSVAFWCNPISGHATLYWYQQILGQGPKLLIQFQNNGVVDDSQLPKDRFSAERLKGVDSTLKIQPAKLEDSAVYLCASGPPQGPTGELSFGEGSRLTVL.